This T cell receptor beta chain came from a study of T-cell reconstitution after alpha-beta-depleted transplantation in children. Unique molecular identifiers were built into the TCRbeta library. TCRdb reanalysed the PCR reads using MiXCR and keeps one entry per CDR3 protein. The sample has over 200,000 distinct CDR3 sequences, approximately 10% seen once. This clonotype has a count of ten or more. What it recognizes is unknown. Trimming at V came to 1 base and at J to 3 bases, leaving 1 base not matched to a gene. The CDR3 length is 14 residues. CDR1 DFQATT and CDR2 SNEGSKA come from the germline V gene (reference sequence). Points from the study as a whole: It was reported that alpha-beta T cells came from several hundred expanded graft clones (about two months after transplant). It was newly produced T cells that mostly accounted for T-cell counts and diversity one year after transplant.

This material consisted of PBMCs, taken before TCRalphabeta/CD19-depleted stem cell transplant. The receptor comes from a child younger than two with acute myeloid leukemia, due to receive a stem cell transplant. This sequence joins TRBV20-1 and TRBJ2-2, with 8 bases identical to TRBD2. CDR3 amino acids: CSARAGGYTGELFF. The DNA for the CDR3 is TGCAGTGCTAGAGCGGGAGGGTACACCGGGGAGCTGTTTTTT.